This TCR beta chain emerged from a study of T cell responses to AZD1222 COVID-19 vaccine. Study-level findings and limits: Across spike, vaccine-associated CD4 TCRs were found, dominant at 160-218 and 743-854. Spike-specific TCR breadth rose after two AZD1222 doses, and depth rose as well.

TCRdb's table, derived via immunoSEQ multiplex PCR, lists solely in-frame clones and lacks some. The table has some 58,000 clones, approximately 80% seen once. Investigators merged groups given second doses at roughly 4 or roughly 12 weeks. Worth noting for this clone: The antigen is unknown.

This receptor was taken from an adult who received the AZD1222 COVID-19 vaccine. The source material was peripheral blood, sampled 28 days after the second AZD1222 dose.

CDR3 DNA: TGTGCCACCAGCAGAGGGGGACAGGGAACGGCTGGCTACACCTTC. It is translated as CATSRGGQGTAGYTF. The chain uses TRBV15 and TRBJ1-2, with 9 bases that match TRBD1. Per the germline V gene, CDR1 is LNHNV and CDR2 is YYDKDF (reference sequence). The CDR3 has 15 amino acids. The ends lost 1 base at V and 7 bases at J; junction bases unmatched: 7.